This is a list of T cell receptor beta chains from one sample in a study of blood T cell repertoires in COVID-19. The protocol was immunoSEQ multiplex PCR, while the TCRdb copy is restricted to in-frame clones and leaves out a portion. The sample gives more than 85,000 clones, roughly 80% of which show up once; approximately 15% is in the top ten. The sequencing input was peripheral blood. Receptors originate from a woman in her sixties or seventies with acute or convalescent COVID-19. Both conserved end residues are part of each CDR3. The order of the fields is CDR3 protein, V gene, clone size. Size is stated for part of the rows, as once, few or many counts, or as a class when the clone is expanded.

cdr3_aa: CASSSRTGNTEAFF
v_call: TRBV7-2
clone_size: NA

cdr3_aa: CASSGQGRYEQYF
v_call: TRBV2
clone_size: NA

cdr3_aa: CASSEPSSGGAGEQFF
v_call: TRBV2
clone_size: few

cdr3_aa: CASQDGGGTYEQYF
v_call: TRBV2
clone_size: NA

cdr3_aa: CASSRGQGALETQYF
v_call: TRBV7-6
clone_size: NA

cdr3_aa: CASSRSIGYTF
v_call: TRBV7-9
clone_size: NA

cdr3_aa: CASSPPGQGSTEAFF
v_call: TRBV18
clone_size: NA

cdr3_aa: CASSASGTGGYEQYF
v_call: TRBV5-1
clone_size: NA

cdr3_aa: CASSVGSGLAGEETQYF
v_call: TRBV9
clone_size: NA

cdr3_aa: CASSWGTGSFYEQYF
v_call: TRBV6-2/TRBV6-3
clone_size: NA

cdr3_aa: CASSRGGLMNTEAFF
v_call: TRBV7-3
clone_size: few

cdr3_aa: CASSEPIANYGYTF
v_call: TRBV10-1
clone_size: NA

cdr3_aa: CASSVDPLRQGDNYGYTF
v_call: TRBV9
clone_size: NA

cdr3_aa: CASSQDTAQGANYGYTF
v_call: TRBV4-2
clone_size: NA

cdr3_aa: CASSLASTDTQYF
v_call: TRBV19
clone_size: NA

cdr3_aa: CASSSEQGRPQHF
v_call: TRBV7-2
clone_size: few

cdr3_aa: CASSPLAGGPTSTDTQYF
v_call: TRBV4-2
clone_size: few

cdr3_aa: CASSRGQGAIVEQYF
v_call: TRBV4-3
clone_size: few

cdr3_aa: CASSGTGDPYNEQFF
v_call: TRBV4-2
clone_size: NA

cdr3_aa: CASSRDSYNEQFF
v_call: TRBV7-3
clone_size: NA

cdr3_aa: CASGLGTGLNTIYF
v_call: TRBV12-5
clone_size: NA

cdr3_aa: CASRDREGNNEQFF
v_call: TRBV5-4
clone_size: NA

cdr3_aa: CASRSQGASGELFF
v_call: TRBV7-3
clone_size: NA